This record concerns one TCR beta chain sequence. There is no known antigen for this receptor. No much larger clone is present one base from it, and per-base qualities are unavailable. This entry belongs to a study of T cells in narcolepsy (dated by TCRdb to the late 2010s). The study in broad terms: Healthy control donors were enrolled in the study alongside patients who had narcolepsy type 1 or type 2 (NT1, NT2). Autoreactive T cells targeting hypocretin neuron self-antigens (hypocretin, TRIB2) were sought in narcolepsy patients, and TCR Vbeta sequencing was used to track clonotypes in blood and CSF. The study at large found these results: Patients and controls had similar numbers of sequenced blood memory CD4+ clonotypes, with averages of around 40,000 in patients and over 30,000 in controls. Autoreactive clonotypes were reported to be detected serially in the blood of the same patients and of different patients, but not in the blood of healthy controls. In plots comparing CSF and blood CD4+ T cell clonotypes from the same patient, HCRT-specific and TRIB2-specific autoreactive clonotypes were highlighted. No sequences matching autoreactive T cell clones were present in some of the blood memory CD4+ repertoires from patients and controls.

Library preparation was by the immunoSEQ multiplex PCR assay. Imported from immuneACCESS, the table was reduced by TCRdb to in-frame sequences with V and J called. These copies leave out some clones; in studies compared against another copy, an unresolved V gene accounts for under half, and the cause of the remainder is not known. In all, the sample holds some 32,000 clones, and roughly 78% of those were seen once. The top ten clonotypes cover around 1.3% of the sample. Counted from cysteine to phenylalanine, this CDR3 has 15 amino acids. Only the CDR3 part of the read is kept: 45 bases, read in frame from the first base. For TCR Vbeta sequencing, memory CD4+ T cells were sorted ex vivo from the peripheral blood of both healthy controls and narcolepsy patients.

The rearranged segments are TRBV21-1 and TRBJ1-2; TRBD1 was called by the table and not checked on the DNA. TRBV21-1 is noted as a pseudogene. This TCR derives from a human donor with narcolepsy. Sequenced sample: CD45RA- memory CD4+ T cells from PBMCs. The cell subset or site label on this specimen signifies: memory T cells sorted ex vivo from peripheral blood. At the DNA level, the sequence is TGTGCCAGCAGCAAGGACAGGGAGTGTCTATATGGCTACACCTTC. It is translated as CASSKDRECLYGYTF.